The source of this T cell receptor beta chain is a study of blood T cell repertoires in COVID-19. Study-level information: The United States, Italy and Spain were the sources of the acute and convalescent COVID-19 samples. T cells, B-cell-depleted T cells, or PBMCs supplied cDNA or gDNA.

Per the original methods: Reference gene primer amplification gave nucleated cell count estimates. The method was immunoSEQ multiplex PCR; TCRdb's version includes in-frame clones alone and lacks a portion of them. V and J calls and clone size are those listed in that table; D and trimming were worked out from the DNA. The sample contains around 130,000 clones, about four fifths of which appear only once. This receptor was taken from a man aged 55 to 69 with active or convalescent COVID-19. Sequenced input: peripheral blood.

In DNA form, the CDR3 reads TGTGCCAGCAATAGACAGCTGAACACTGAAGCTTTCTTT. This sequence encodes CASNRQLNTEAFF. The gene calls are TRBV14 and TRBJ1-1; TRBD1 might be the D (5 bases). The V end lost 7 bases, the J end lost 0 bases, and 9 bases lay between the germline ends. Looked up from germline, CDR1 is SGHDN and CDR2 is FVKESK. This CDR3 comprises 13 residues.